Following are 5 T cell receptor beta chains from one sample sequenced in a study of blood T cell repertoires in COVID-19. Produced via immunoSEQ multiplex PCR; TCRdb's table is partial and in-frame only. The sample carries tens of thousands of clones, roughly 84% recorded once. The specimen sequenced was peripheral blood. The receptor set was obtained from a man in his sixties with acute or convalescent COVID-19.

This clone turned up a few times. J is TRBJ2-7 and V is TRBV28; the D gene is possibly TRBD2 (7 bases). The CDR3 spans 14 residues. The germline V and J ends were trimmed by 2 bases and 7 bases, with 15 bases remaining between them. Germline assignment: CDR1 MDHEN and CDR2 SYDVKM. CDR3 amino acids: CASSLGRGAREQYF. CDR3 in DNA: TGTGCCAGCAGTTTAGGTCGGGGGGCGCGAGAGCAGTACTTC. Based on the CDR3 plus reference TRBV28 and TRBJ2-7, the full variable domain is DVKVTQSSRYLVKRTGEKVFLECVQDMDHENMFWYRQDPGLGLRLIYFSYDVKMKEKGDIPEGYSVSREKKERFSLILESASTNQTSMYLCASSLGRGAREQYFGPGTRLTVT.

V usage is TRBV9 and J usage is TRBJ1-3, with 11 bases identical to TRBD1. CDR1 is SGDLS and CDR2 is YYNGEE in the germline V gene. CDR3 length equals 15 residues. The trim removed 4 bases at V and 7 bases at J, leaving 7 bases unmatched. The CDR3 sequence: CASSLGGQGANTIYF. The CDR3 DNA reads as TGTGCCAGCAGCTTGGGAGGACAGGGGGCGAACACCATATATTTT.

The chain has TRBV27 and TRBJ2-2; 12 positions match TRBD2. Germline lookup yields CDR1 MNHEY and CDR2 SMNVEV (reference sequence). The CDR3 runs 15 residues. V shed 6 bases and J 6 bases; nucleotides not matched to a gene: 5. The CDR3 here is CASSRLAGVSGELFF. For the CDR3, the DNA is TGTGCCAGCAGCCGACTAGCGGGGGTATCCGGGGAGCTGTTTTTT.

A single count supports this clone. The chain joins TRBV3-1 (or the pseudogene TRBV3-2) to TRBJ2-7; D perhaps matches TRBD1 (6 bases). The V and J ends lost 1 base and 3 bases respectively, with 22 bases between them. Germline V gene sequence: CDR1 LGHDT, CDR2 YNNKEL (reference sequence). The CDR3 has 18 amino acids. CDR3 sequence: CASSQAANVQGFHYEQYF. CDR3 DNA sequence: TGTGCCAGCAGCCAAGCGGCTAACGTTCAGGGGTTCCACTACGAGCAGTACTTC.

This clone was recorded once. The rearrangement links TRBV7-9 to TRBJ2-1, with TRBD1 as a possible D gene (6 bases). The CDR3 consists of 16 residues. Germline CDR1 reads SEHNR; CDR2 reads FQNEAQ (reference sequence). V lost 0 bases and J 3 bases, leaving 12 bases between the germline ends. Here the CDR3 DNA reads TGTGCCAGCAGCTTAGCGTACCAGGGGAACTACAATGAGCAGTTCTTC. It translates to CASSLAYQGNYNEQFF.